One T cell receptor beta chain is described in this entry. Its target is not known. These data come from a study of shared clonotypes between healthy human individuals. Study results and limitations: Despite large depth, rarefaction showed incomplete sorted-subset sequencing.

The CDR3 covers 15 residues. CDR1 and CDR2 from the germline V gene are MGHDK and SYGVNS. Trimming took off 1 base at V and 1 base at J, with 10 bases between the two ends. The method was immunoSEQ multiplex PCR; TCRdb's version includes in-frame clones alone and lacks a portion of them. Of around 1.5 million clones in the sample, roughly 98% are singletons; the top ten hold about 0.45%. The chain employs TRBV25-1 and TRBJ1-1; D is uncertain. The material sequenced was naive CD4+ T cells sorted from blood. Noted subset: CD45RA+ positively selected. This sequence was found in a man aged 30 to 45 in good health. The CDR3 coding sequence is TGTGCCAGCAGTGAATGGGGAGGGAAGAACACTGAAGCTTTCTTT. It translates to CASSEWGGKNTEAFF. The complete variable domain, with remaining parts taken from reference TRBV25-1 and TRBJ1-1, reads EADIYQTPRYLVIGTGKKITLECSQTMGHDKMYWYQQDPGMELHLIHYSYGVNSTEKGDLSSESTVSRIRTEHFPLTLESARPSHTSQYLCASSEWGGKNTEAFFGQGTRLTVV.